This T cell receptor beta chain was retrieved from a study of monozygotic twins with inflammatory bowel disease. A word on this clonotype: The target antigen is unknown.

Template switching added UMIs carrying a 6-nucleotide sample barcode. TCRdb reprocessed the 5' RACE reads and keeps a single row for each CDR3 protein, giving no DNA. The ten most abundant clones cover around 2% of a sample with about 330,000 distinct CDR3 sequences. Points from the study as a whole: Among IBD patients, TCRbeta diversity (inverse Simpson) was lower than in healthy co-twins. Results did not support any single strong IBD-associated signal or clonotype. It was observed that concordant and discordant twins did not differ in repertoire similarity, possibly given limited power.

CDR1 and CDR2 (germline): MNHEY, SVGEGT. This CDR3 region has 12 residues. The material sequenced was blood. The TCR sequence derives from a human donor with ulcerative colitis or Crohn's disease, or a healthy co-twin of an affected twin (not recorded which). This chain uses TRBV6-2 or TRBV6-3 with TRBJ2-1. Here the CDR3 reads CASCSRGGVEVF.